Listed below are T cell receptor beta chains from one sample, sequenced in a study of PD-L1 blockade in urothelial cancer. The protocol was immunoSEQ multiplex PCR, while the TCRdb copy is restricted to in-frame clones and leaves out a portion. The sample holds tens of thousands of clones; 81% are singletons and the top ten take 4.5% to 6%. The sequencing used PBMCs, collected around atezolizumab (anti-PD-L1) treatment. These receptor sequences come from a man aged 70 or older with urothelial cancer. Both conserved end residues are part of each CDR3. The order of the fields is clone size, J gene, V gene, CDR3 protein. Not every row has a clone size; where given, it reads once, few, many or a size class.

abundance: NA
j_gene: TRBJ1-5
v_gene: TRBV6-5
CDR3aa: CASSPTGDHNQPQHF

abundance: NA
j_gene: TRBJ2-1
v_gene: TRBV29-1
CDR3aa: CSVDGLRYNEQFF

abundance: NA
j_gene: TRBJ2-2
v_gene: TRBV5-1
CDR3aa: CASNDRGGTGELFF

abundance: NA
j_gene: TRBJ2-3
v_gene: TRBV10-3
CDR3aa: CAITKGLDGADTQYF

abundance: NA
j_gene: TRBJ2-5
v_gene: TRBV7-2
CDR3aa: CASSSPGVETQYF

abundance: NA
j_gene: TRBJ1-2
v_gene: TRBV29-1
CDR3aa: CSCWPGQGDYGYTF

abundance: NA
j_gene: TRBJ2-2
v_gene: TRBV7-2
CDR3aa: CASSPSLAFGELFF

abundance: NA
j_gene: TRBJ1-1
v_gene: TRBV27
CDR3aa: CASSLQSATEAFF

abundance: NA
j_gene: TRBJ2-7
v_gene: TRBV19
CDR3aa: CASSGGNSYEQYF

abundance: NA
j_gene: TRBJ1-1
v_gene: TRBV11-2
CDR3aa: CASSSQRDIFEAFF

abundance: few
j_gene: TRBJ1-5
v_gene: TRBV6-1
CDR3aa: CASRKGSQGNQPQHF

abundance: once
j_gene: TRBJ1-2
v_gene: TRBV28
CDR3aa: CASSSGGTYGYTF

abundance: once
j_gene: TRBJ2-7
v_gene: TRBV28
CDR3aa: CASSFLRGGSSYEQYF

abundance: once
j_gene: TRBJ1-4
v_gene: TRBV7-2
CDR3aa: CASSPLGGRGEKLFF

abundance: NA
j_gene: TRBJ2-3
v_gene: TRBV2
CDR3aa: CATGRGREADTQYF

abundance: NA
j_gene: TRBJ2-3
v_gene: TRBV28
CDR3aa: CASNQIAAPLTDTQYF

abundance: NA
j_gene: TRBJ2-5
v_gene: TRBV2
CDR3aa: CASRATALETQYF

abundance: once
j_gene: TRBJ1-4
v_gene: TRBV5-4
CDR3aa: CASSIQGARNEKLFF

abundance: NA
j_gene: TRBJ2-7
v_gene: TRBV19
CDR3aa: CASRRTSGRAERNEQYF

abundance: NA
j_gene: TRBJ2-5
v_gene: TRBV4-3
CDR3aa: CARLPLGVRTSGPQETQYF

abundance: NA
j_gene: TRBJ1-5
v_gene: TRBV19
CDR3aa: CASRFTGSNQPQHF

abundance: NA
j_gene: TRBJ1-3
v_gene: TRBV25-1
CDR3aa: CASAGERNTIYF

abundance: NA
j_gene: TRBJ1-1
v_gene: TRBV25-1
CDR3aa: CASSEWGLGMNTEAFF

abundance: NA
j_gene: TRBJ2-1
v_gene: TRBV4-3
CDR3aa: CASSQEFGLAGGPRNEQFF

abundance: NA
j_gene: TRBJ1-2
v_gene: TRBV15
CDR3aa: CATSSDRSYGYTF

abundance: few
j_gene: TRBJ1-1
v_gene: TRBV7-9
CDR3aa: CASSLPPRSQRGTEAFF

abundance: NA
j_gene: TRBJ2-1
v_gene: TRBV5-6
CDR3aa: CASSSIQGASYNEQFF

abundance: NA
j_gene: TRBJ2-7
v_gene: TRBV15
CDR3aa: CATSRDREAGGDEQYF

abundance: NA
j_gene: TRBJ2-7
v_gene: TRBV5-5
CDR3aa: CASRSGQSSSYEQYF

abundance: NA
j_gene: TRBJ2-2
v_gene: TRBV10-1
CDR3aa: CASSVRPPGTDLTGELFF

abundance: NA
j_gene: TRBJ2-7
v_gene: TRBV28
CDR3aa: CATTRGSGIYEQYF

abundance: NA
j_gene: TRBJ1-1
v_gene: TRBV30
CDR3aa: CAWGRTGTLNTEAFF

abundance: NA
j_gene: TRBJ2-7
v_gene: TRBV6-5
CDR3aa: CATAGSSYEQYF

abundance: NA
j_gene: TRBJ1-2
v_gene: TRBV5-1
CDR3aa: CASSPGHPYGYTF

abundance: NA
j_gene: TRBJ2-7
v_gene: TRBV4-2
CDR3aa: CASSQDRVSGSYHEQYF

abundance: NA
j_gene: TRBJ1-3
v_gene: TRBV5-4
CDR3aa: CASSLDRGGNTIYF

abundance: NA
j_gene: TRBJ1-4
v_gene: TRBV11-2
CDR3aa: CASRGVGLEKLFF

abundance: once
j_gene: TRBJ2-2
v_gene: TRBV27
CDR3aa: CASSWGGVGGELFF

abundance: NA
j_gene: TRBJ2-7
v_gene: TRBV6-1
CDR3aa: CASSPGQTTYEQYF

abundance: NA
j_gene: TRBJ2-7
v_gene: TRBV11-3
CDR3aa: CASSLQNRPLYEQYF

abundance: NA
j_gene: TRBJ2-5
v_gene: TRBV29-1
CDR3aa: CSVASGIGETQYF

abundance: NA
j_gene: TRBJ1-4
v_gene: TRBV6-6
CDR3aa: CASRTDRGNEKLFF

abundance: few
j_gene: TRBJ1-2
v_gene: TRBV15
CDR3aa: CATSRDDLGTGNGYTF

abundance: NA
j_gene: TRBJ2-4
v_gene: TRBV9
CDR3aa: CASSVASGTKNIQYF

abundance: few
j_gene: TRBJ2-2
v_gene: TRBV4-1
CDR3aa: CASSQGSGDAGELFF

abundance: NA
j_gene: TRBJ2-5
v_gene: TRBV5-4
CDR3aa: CASSSAGGQETQYF

abundance: few
j_gene: TRBJ2-3
v_gene: TRBV18
CDR3aa: CASSPNIAGEADTQYF

abundance: once
j_gene: TRBJ1-1
v_gene: TRBV4-2
CDR3aa: CASSKEGADTEAFF

abundance: NA
j_gene: TRBJ1-1
v_gene: TRBV6-6
CDR3aa: CASSYSGQRMNTEAFF

abundance: once
j_gene: TRBJ2-3
v_gene: TRBV18
CDR3aa: CASSPPLTATGWTDTQYF

abundance: NA
j_gene: TRBJ2-7
v_gene: TRBV19
CDR3aa: CASSFSGQSYEQYF

abundance: few
j_gene: TRBJ1-5
v_gene: TRBV19
CDR3aa: CASSKGRFSNQPQHF

abundance: NA
j_gene: TRBJ1-2
v_gene: TRBV7-3
CDR3aa: CASSAGTGSSGYTF

abundance: NA
j_gene: TRBJ1-1
v_gene: TRBV18
CDR3aa: CASSLQGVGTEAFF

abundance: NA
j_gene: TRBJ2-3
v_gene: TRBV11-1
CDR3aa: CASSLSAGLVDTQYF

abundance: NA
j_gene: TRBJ1-1
v_gene: TRBV18
CDR3aa: CASSQRTGGTFF

abundance: NA
j_gene: TRBJ1-2
v_gene: TRBV18
CDR3aa: CASSPSGQAYGYTF

abundance: NA
j_gene: TRBJ2-7
v_gene: TRBV6-1
CDR3aa: CASSEVSEQYF

abundance: NA
j_gene: TRBJ2-2
v_gene: TRBV6-1
CDR3aa: CASSRQKARTGELFF

abundance: few
j_gene: TRBJ2-7
v_gene: TRBV6-5
CDR3aa: CASSKGPSSYEQYF